Described below is a single T cell receptor (beta chain) sequence and its context. The sample belongs to a study of blood T cell repertoires in COVID-19. Study in general: Sites across the United States, Italy and Spain contributed samples from acute and convalescent COVID-19. T cells, B-cell-depleted T cells, or PBMCs provided the cDNA or gDNA that served as material.

This CDR3 has 13 amino acids. J lost 5 bases, V lost 5 bases, and 5 bases had no gene match. In the authors' workflow: Reference gene primer amplification gave nucleated cell count estimates. Sequenced by immunoSEQ multiplex PCR; TCRdb stores in-frame clones only, minus some. V and J calls and clone size come straight from that table; D and trimming were deduced from the DNA. Of under 300,000 clones listed, about 83% are singletons. Sequenced sample: peripheral blood. The J gene is TRBJ2-7, the V gene TRBV12-3 or TRBV12-4, with 8 nucleotides matching TRBD1. The sequence was obtained from a human donor in a cohort sampled during active COVID-19. For the CDR3, the DNA is TGTGCCAGCAGTCCAGGACAGGGTAACGAGCAGTACTTC. It translates to CASSPGQGNEQYF.